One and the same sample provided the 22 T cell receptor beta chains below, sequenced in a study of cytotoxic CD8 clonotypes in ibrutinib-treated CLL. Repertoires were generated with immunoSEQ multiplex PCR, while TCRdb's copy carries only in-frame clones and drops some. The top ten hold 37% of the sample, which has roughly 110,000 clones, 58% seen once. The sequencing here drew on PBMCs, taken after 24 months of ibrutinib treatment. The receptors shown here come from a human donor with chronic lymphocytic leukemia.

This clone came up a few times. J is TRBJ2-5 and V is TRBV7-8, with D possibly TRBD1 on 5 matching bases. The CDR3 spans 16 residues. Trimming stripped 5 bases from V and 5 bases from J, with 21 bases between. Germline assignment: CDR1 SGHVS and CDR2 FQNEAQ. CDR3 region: CASSVGPRAGQETQYF. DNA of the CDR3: TGTGCCAGCAGCGTAGGCCCAAGGGCAGGGCAGGAGACCCAGTACTTC.

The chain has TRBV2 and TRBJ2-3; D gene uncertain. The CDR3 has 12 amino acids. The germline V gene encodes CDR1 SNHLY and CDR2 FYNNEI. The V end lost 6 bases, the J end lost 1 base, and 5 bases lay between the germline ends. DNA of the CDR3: TGTGCCAGCAGAGGTGGCACAGATACGCAGTATTTT. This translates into CASRGGTDTQYF. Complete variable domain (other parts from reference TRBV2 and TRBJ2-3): EPEVTQTPSHQVTQMGQEVILRCVPISNHLYFYWYRQILGQKVEFLVSFYNNEISEKSEIFDDQFSVERPDGSNFTLKIRSTKLEDSAMYFCASRGGTDTQYFGPGTRLTVL.

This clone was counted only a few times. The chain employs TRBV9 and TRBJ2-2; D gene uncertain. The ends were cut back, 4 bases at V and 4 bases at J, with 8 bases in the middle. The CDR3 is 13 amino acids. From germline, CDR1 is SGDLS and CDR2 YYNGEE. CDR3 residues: CASSLHSTGELFF. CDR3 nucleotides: TGTGCCAGCAGCCTTCACAGCACCGGGGAGCTGTTTTTT. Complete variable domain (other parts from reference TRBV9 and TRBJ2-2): DSGVTQTPKHLITATGQRVTLRCSPRSGDLSVYWYQQSLDQGLQFLIQYYNGEERAKGNILERFSAQQFPDLHSELNLSSLELGDSALYFCASSLHSTGELFFGEGSRLTVL.

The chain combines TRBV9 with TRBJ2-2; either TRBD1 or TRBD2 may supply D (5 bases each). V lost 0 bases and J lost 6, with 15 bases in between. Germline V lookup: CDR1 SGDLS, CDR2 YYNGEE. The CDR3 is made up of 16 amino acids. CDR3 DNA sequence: TGTGCCAGCAGCGTAGTTCAGGGACGAGGGCCCGGGGAGCTGTTTTTT. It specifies CASSVVQGRGPGELFF.

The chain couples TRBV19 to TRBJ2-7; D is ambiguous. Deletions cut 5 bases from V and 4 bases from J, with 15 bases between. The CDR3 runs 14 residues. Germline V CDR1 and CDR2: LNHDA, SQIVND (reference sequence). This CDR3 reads CASSPAQAPYEQYF. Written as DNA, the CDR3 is TGTGCCAGTAGTCCGGCTCAGGCCCCGTACGAGCAGTACTTC.

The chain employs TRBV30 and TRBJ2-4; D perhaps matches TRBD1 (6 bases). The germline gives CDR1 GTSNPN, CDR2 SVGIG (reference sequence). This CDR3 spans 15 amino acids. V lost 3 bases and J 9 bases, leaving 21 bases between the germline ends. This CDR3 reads CAWRGTGGAYSIQYF. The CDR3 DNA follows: TGTGCCTGGAGAGGCACTGGGGGCGCTTATAGCATTCAGTACTTC. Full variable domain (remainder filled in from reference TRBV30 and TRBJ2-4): SQTIHQWPATLVQPVGSPLSLECTVEGTSNPNLYWYRQAAGRGLQLLFYSVGIGQISSEVPQNLSASRPQDRQFILSSKKLLLSDSGFYLCAWRGTGGAYSIQYFGAGTRLSVL.

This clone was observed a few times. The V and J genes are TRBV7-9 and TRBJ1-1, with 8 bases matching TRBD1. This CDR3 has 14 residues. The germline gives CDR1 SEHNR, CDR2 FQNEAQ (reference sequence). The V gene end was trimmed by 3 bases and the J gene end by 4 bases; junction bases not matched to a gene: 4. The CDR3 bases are TGTGCCAGCAGCTTTGGCAGGGGGCCCACTGAAGCTTTCTTT. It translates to CASSFGRGPTEAFF. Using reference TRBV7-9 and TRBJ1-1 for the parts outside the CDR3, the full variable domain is DTGVSQNPRHKITKRGQNVTFRCDPISEHNRLYWYRQTLGQGPEFLTYFQNEAQLEKSRLLSDRFSAERPKGSFSTLEIQRTEQGDSAMYLCASSFGRGPTEAFFGQGTRLTVV.

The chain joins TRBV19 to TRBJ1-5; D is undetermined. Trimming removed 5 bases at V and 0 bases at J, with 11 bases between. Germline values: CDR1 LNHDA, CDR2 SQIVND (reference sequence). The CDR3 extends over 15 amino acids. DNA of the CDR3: TGTGCCAGTAGTGCGGCGCTTAGTAGCAATCAGCCCCAGCATTTT. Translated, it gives CASSAALSSNQPQHF.

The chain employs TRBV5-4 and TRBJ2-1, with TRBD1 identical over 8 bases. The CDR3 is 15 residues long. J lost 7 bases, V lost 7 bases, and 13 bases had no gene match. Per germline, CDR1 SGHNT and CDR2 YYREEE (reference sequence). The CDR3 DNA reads TGTGCCAGCGCGGGGCAGGGGGCGAAAAGGAATGAGCAGTTCTTC. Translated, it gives CASAGQGAKRNEQFF. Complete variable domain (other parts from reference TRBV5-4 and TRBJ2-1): ETGVTQSPTHLIKTRGQQVTLRCSSQSGHNTVSWYQQALGQGPQFIFQYYREEENGRGNFPPRFSGLQFPNYSSELNVNALELDDSALYLCASAGQGAKRNEQFFGPGTRLTVL.

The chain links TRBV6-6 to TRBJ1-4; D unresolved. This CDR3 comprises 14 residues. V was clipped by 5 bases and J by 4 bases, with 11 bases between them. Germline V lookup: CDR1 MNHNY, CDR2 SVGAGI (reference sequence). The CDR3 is CASSDRGINEKLFF. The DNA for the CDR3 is TGTGCCAGCAGTGATAGAGGGATTAATGAAAAACTGTTTTTT.

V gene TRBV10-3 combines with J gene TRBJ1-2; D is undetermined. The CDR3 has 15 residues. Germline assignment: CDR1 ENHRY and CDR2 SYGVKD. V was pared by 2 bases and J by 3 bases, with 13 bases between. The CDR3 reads CAISEAEDGYYGYTF. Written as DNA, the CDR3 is TGTGCCATCAGTGAGGCCGAGGACGGGTACTATGGCTACACCTTC.

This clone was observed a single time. Written as DNA, the CDR3 is TGTGCCAGCAGCTTAAGACAGGAAGCAACTAATGAAAAACTGTTTTTT. Its translation: CASSLRQEATNEKLFF. The chain recombines TRBV7-2 with TRBJ1-4; a weak D match, TRBD1 (6 bases). V shed 2 bases and J shed 0 bases, with 10 bases lying between them. Germline lookup yields CDR1 SGHTA and CDR2 FQGNSA. CDR3 size: 16 residues.

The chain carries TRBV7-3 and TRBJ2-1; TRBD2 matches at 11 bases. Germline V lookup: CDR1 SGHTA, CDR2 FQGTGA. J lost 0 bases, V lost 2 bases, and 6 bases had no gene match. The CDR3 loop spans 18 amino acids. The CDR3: CASSLLAGGPGSYNEQFF. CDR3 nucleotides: TGTGCCAGCAGCTTACTAGCGGGGGGCCCCGGCTCCTACAATGAGCAGTTCTTC.

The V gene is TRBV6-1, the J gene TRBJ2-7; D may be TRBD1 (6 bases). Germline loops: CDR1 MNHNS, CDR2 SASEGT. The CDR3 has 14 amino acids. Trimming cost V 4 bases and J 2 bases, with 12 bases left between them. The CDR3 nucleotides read TGTGCCAGCAGTGGTATGGGGGCGGCCTACGAGCAGTACTTC. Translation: CASSGMGAAYEQYF.

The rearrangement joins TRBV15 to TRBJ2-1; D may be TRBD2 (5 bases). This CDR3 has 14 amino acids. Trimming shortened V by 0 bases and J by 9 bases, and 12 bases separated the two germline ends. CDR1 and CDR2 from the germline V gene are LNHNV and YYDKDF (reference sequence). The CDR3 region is CATSRDYGVIEQFF. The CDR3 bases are TGTGCCACCAGCAGAGATTACGGGGTCATTGAGCAGTTCTTC.

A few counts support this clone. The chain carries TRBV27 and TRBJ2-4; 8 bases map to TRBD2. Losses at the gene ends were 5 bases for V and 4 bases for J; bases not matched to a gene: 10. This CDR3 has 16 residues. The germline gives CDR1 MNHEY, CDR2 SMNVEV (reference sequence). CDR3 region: CASSVYGSGGKNIQYF. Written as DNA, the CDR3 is TGTGCCAGCAGTGTCTATGGGAGCGGGGGAAAAAACATTCAGTACTTC.

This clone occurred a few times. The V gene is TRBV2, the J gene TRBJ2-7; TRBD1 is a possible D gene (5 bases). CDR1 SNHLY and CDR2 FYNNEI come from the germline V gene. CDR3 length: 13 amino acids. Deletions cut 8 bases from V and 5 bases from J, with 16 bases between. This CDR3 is CASSSTAGHEQYF. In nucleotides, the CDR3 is TGTGCCAGCTCTTCGACAGCTGGTCACGAGCAGTACTTC. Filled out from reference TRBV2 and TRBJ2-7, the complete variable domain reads EPEVTQTPSHQVTQMGQEVILRCVPISNHLYFYWYRQILGQKVEFLVSFYNNEISEKSEIFDDQFSVERPDGSNFTLKIRSTKLEDSAMYFCASSSTAGHEQYFGPGTRLTVT.

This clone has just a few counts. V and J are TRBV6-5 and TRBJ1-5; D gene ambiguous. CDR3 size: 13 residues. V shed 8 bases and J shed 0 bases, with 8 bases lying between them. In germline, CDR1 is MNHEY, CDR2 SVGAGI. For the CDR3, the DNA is TGTGCCAGCGCGAGGATTAGCAATCAGCCCCAGCATTTT. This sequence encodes CASARISNQPQHF.

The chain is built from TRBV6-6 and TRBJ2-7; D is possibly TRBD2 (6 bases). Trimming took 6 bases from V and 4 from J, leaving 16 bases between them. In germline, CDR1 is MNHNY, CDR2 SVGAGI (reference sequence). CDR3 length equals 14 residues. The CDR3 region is CASSLLGTGYEQYF. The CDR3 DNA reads TGTGCCAGCAGCCTACTCGGGACTGGTTACGAGCAGTACTTC.

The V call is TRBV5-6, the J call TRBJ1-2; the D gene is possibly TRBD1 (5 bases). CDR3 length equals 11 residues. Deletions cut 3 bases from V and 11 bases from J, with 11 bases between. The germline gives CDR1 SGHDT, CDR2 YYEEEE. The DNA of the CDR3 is TGTGCCAGCAGCTCCGGTAGGGGTTACACCTTC. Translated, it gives CASSSGRGYTF.

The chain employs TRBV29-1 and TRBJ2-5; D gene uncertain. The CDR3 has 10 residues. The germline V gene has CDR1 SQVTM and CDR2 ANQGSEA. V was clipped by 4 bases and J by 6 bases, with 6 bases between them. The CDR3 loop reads CSVVVKTQYF. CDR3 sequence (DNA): TGCAGCGTTGTAGTAAAGACCCAGTACTTC.

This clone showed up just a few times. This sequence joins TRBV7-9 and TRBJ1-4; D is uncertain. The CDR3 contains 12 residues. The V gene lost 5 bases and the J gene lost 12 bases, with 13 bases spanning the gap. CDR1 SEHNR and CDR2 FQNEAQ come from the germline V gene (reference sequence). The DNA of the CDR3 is TGTGCCAGCAGCCTGGGGATGCGACAACTGTTTTTT. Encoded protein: CASSLGMRQLFF.